What follows is one TCR beta chain and its context. Its antigen is as yet unknown. TCRdb itself ran the reads through MiXCR, one entry per CDR3 protein. Altogether a few hundred thousand distinct CDR3 sequences are present, just under 40% being singletons, with the ten largest covering 48%. These data are taken from a study of T cell repertoires in cytomegalovirus infection. Study outcomes and limitations: HLA-C-restricted CMV-specific TCR beta clonotypes prevailed in the ex vivo response.

The ends were cut back, 0 bases at V and 0 bases at J, with 17 bases in the middle. Germline-derived CDR1 and CDR2 are MGHRA and YSYEKL. The CDR3 spans 19 residues. The genes are TRBV4-1 and TRBJ1-4; no reliable D call. The specimen comprised cultured PBMCs, sampled from culture after CMV antigen stimulation. The TCR originated in a human donor in good health (CMV status not recorded). Some clones in this sample may be carry-over from other donors' samples. The CDR3, as DNA: TGCGCCAGCAGCCAAGATCCCAACAGACCAGCTGCAACTAATGAAAAACTGTTTTTT. Amino acids: CASSQDPNRPAATNEKLFF.